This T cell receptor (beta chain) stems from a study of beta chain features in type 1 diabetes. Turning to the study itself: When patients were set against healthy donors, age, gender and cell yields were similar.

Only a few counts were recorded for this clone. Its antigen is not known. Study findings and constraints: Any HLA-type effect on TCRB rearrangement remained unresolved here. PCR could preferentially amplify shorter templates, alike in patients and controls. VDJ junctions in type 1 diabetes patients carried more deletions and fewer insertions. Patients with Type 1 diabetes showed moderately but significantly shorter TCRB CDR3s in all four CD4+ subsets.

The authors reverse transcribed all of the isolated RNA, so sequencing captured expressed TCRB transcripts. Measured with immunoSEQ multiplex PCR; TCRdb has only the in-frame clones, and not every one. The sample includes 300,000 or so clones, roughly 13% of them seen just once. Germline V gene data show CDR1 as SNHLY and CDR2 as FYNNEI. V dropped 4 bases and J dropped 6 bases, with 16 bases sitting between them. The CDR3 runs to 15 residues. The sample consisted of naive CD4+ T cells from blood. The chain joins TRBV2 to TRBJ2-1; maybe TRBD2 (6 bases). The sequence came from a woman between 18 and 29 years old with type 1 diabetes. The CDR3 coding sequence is TGTGCCAGCAGTGGCCCGCGTCTAGCGTCCAATGAGCAGTTCTTC. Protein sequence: CASSGPRLASNEQFF.